This T cell receptor (beta chain) was obtained from a study of blood T cell repertoires in COVID-19. Recruitment covered 20 to 25 US areas and drew participants whose ages spanned roughly 18 to 95 years. Per the authors' pipeline: Using reference gene primer amplification, nucleated cell counts were estimated. The protocol was immunoSEQ multiplex PCR, while the TCRdb copy is restricted to in-frame clones and leaves out a portion. Clone size and the V and J calls come from that table; the DNA yielded D and trimming. The table shows 110,000 to 150,000 clones, with roughly 88% occurring only once. The germline V gene encodes CDR1 SGHDN and CDR2 FVKESK. With V trimmed by 3 bases and J by 4 bases, 5 bases remained unmatched. The CDR3 totals 14 residues.

Input material: PBMCs or T cells enriched from blood (not recorded which). The chain is built from TRBV14 and TRBJ1-1; 7 nucleotides match TRBD1. The clonotype originates from a man in his fifties who had recovered from COVID-19. DNA for the CDR3: TGTGCCAGCAGCCACACAACAGGGGTCACTGAAGCTTTCTTT. Protein product: CASSHTTGVTEAFF.